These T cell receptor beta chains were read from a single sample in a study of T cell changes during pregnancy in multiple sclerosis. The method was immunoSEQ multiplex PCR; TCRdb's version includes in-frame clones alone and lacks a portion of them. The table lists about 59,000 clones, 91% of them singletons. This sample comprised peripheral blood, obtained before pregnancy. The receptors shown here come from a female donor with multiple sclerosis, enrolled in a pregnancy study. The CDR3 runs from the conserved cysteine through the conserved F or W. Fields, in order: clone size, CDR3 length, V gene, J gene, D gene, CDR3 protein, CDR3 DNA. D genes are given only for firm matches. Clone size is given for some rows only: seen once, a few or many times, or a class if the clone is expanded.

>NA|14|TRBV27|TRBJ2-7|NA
CASSFKRVAYEQYF
TGTGCCAGCAGTTTTAAGAGGGTAGCCTACGAGCAGTACTTC
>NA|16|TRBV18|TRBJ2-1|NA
CASSPAVAEGANEQFF
TGTGCCAGCTCACCTGCCGTAGCGGAGGGGGCCAATGAGCAGTTCTTC
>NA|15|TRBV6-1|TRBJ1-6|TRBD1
CASRGRGVLNSPLHF
TGTGCCAGCAGGGGCAGGGGGGTTCTAAATTCACCCCTCCACTTT
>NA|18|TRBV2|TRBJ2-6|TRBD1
CASTTIRTGGAGANVLTF
TGTGCCAGCACCACTATAAGGACAGGGGGCGCGGGGGCCAACGTCCTGACTTTC
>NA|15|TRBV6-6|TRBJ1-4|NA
CASSFDAGLNEKLFF
TGTGCCAGCAGTTTCGACGCCGGACTAAATGAAAAACTGTTTTTT
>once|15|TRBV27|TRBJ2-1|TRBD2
CASRPTSDAYNEQFF
TGTGCCAGCAGGCCAACTAGCGACGCCTACAATGAGCAGTTCTTC
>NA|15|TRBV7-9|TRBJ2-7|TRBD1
CASSERQGAIYEQYF
TGTGCCAGCAGCGAACGACAGGGGGCCATCTACGAGCAGTACTTC
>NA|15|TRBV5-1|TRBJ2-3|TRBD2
CASSLAGTSGDTQYF
TGCGCCAGCAGCCTGGCCGGGACTAGCGGGGATACGCAGTATTTT
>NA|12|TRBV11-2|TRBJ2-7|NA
CASSRGSYEQYF
TGTGCCAGCAGCCGAGGGTCCTACGAGCAGTACTTC
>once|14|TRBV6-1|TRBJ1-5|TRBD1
CASRPGQGPQPQHF
TGTGCCAGCAGGCCGGGACAGGGCCCCCAGCCCCAGCATTTT
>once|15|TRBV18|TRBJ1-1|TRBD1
CATSQGQNRVTEAFF
TGTGCCACCTCACAGGGGCAAAACAGGGTGACTGAAGCTTTCTTT
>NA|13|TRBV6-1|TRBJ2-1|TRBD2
CAGGESSYNEQFF
TGTGCCGGGGGGGAGAGCTCCTACAATGAGCAGTTCTTC
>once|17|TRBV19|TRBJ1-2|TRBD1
CASSIGRTLRQGAGYTF
TGTGCCAGTAGTATAGGAAGGACCCTCCGACAGGGGGCTGGCTACACCTTC
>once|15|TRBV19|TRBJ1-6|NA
CASSINRDNNSPLHF
TGTGCCAGTAGTATAAACCGGGACAACAATTCACCCCTCCACTTT
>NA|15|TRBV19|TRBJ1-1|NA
CASRPWGEGASEAFF
TGTGCCAGCCGACCTTGGGGGGAAGGGGCGTCTGAAGCTTTCTTT
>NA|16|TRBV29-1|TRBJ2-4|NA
CSACSPSTGSPNIQYF
TGCAGCGCGTGTTCCCCATCTACAGGGTCCCCTAACATTCAGTACTTC